This TCR beta chain comes out of a study of CD8 T cells in Susac syndrome. TCR beta was sequenced from blood CD8+ and CD4+ T cells. Reverse transcription used about 0.5 to 1 ug RNA and random hexamers. Amplification of TCR beta CDR3 was carried out by immunoSEQ multiplex PCR, which covered 54 Vbeta and 13 Jbeta segments. One entry per CDR3 protein results from TCRdb running MiXCR on the immunoSEQ multiplex PCR reads. This table holds more than 95,000 distinct CDR3 sequences, 90% to 95% found once. The germline V gene encodes CDR1 SQVTM and CDR2 ANQGSEA. The ends were cut back, 4 bases at V and 4 bases at J, with 7 bases in the middle. This CDR3 is built from 11 residues. About this clonotype itself: Its matching antigen is unknown.

Overall study results and limits: As acknowledged by the study, its TCR sequencing and HLA analysis included a relatively small number of individuals.

The receptor's source is a human donor with multiple sclerosis. The J gene is TRBJ1-1, the V gene TRBV29-1, with unresolved D. Sequencing was carried out using CD4+ T cells from PBMCs. The CDR3 region is CSVVGVTEAFF. The CDR3 nucleotides read TGCAGCGTTGTAGGCGTCACTGAAGCTTTCTTT. The complete variable domain, with remaining parts taken from reference TRBV29-1 and TRBJ1-1, reads SAVISQKPSRDICQRGTSLTIQCQVDSQVTMMFWYRQQPGQSLTLIATANQGSEATYESGFVIDKFPISRPNLTFSTLTVSNMSPEDSSIYLCSVVGVTEAFFGQGTRLTVV.